This is a list of T cell receptor beta chains from one sample in a study of blood T cells in healthy people across ages. TCRdb redid the calling of the 5' RACE reads with MiXCR, one entry per CDR3 protein. The table shows more than 700,000 distinct CDR3 sequences, with 53% occurring only once. The sample taken for sequencing was blood. The receptors originated from a man aged 80 or over in good health. Both conserved end residues are part of each CDR3. The D gene is left open where the match is weak. Some rows have no size entry. The others give once, few or many, or a class for an expanded clone.

d_call: NA
v_call: TRBV4-1
j_call: TRBJ2-1
clone_size: NA
cdr3_nt: TGCGCCAGCAGCCAAGACCTGGCACGCAATGAGCAGTTCTTC
cdr3_aa: CASSQDLARNEQFF

d_call: NA
v_call: TRBV30
j_call: TRBJ1-4
clone_size: NA
cdr3_nt: TGTGCCTGGAGTTTACAGGGTGTTGGCGAAAAACTGTTTTTT
cdr3_aa: CAWSLQGVGEKLFF

d_call: NA
v_call: TRBV3-1
j_call: TRBJ1-5
clone_size: NA
cdr3_nt: TGTGCCAGCAGCCAAGAAGGAATCGAACAGCCCCAGCATTTT
cdr3_aa: CASSQEGIEQPQHF

d_call: NA
v_call: TRBV7-3
j_call: TRBJ2-3
clone_size: once
cdr3_nt: TGTGCCAGCAGCCTGGGGACTCCTAGCACAGATACGCAGTATTTT
cdr3_aa: CASSLGTPSTDTQYF

d_call: NA
v_call: TRBV25-1
j_call: TRBJ1-4
clone_size: NA
cdr3_nt: TGTGCCAGCAGCCCAAACCATGGAGAAAATCTGTTTTTT
cdr3_aa: CASSPNHGENLFF

d_call: NA
v_call: TRBV5-1
j_call: TRBJ2-1
clone_size: NA
cdr3_nt: TGCGCCAGCAGCCTTGTGTCCCAGAATGAGCAGTTCTTC
cdr3_aa: CASSLVSQNEQFF

d_call: NA
v_call: TRBV19
j_call: TRBJ2-7
clone_size: NA
cdr3_nt: TGTGCCAGTAGTATTGGGCCTTCCTACGAGCAGTACTTC
cdr3_aa: CASSIGPSYEQYF

d_call: TRBD2
v_call: TRBV7-3
j_call: TRBJ2-5
clone_size: few
cdr3_nt: TGTGCCAGCAGCTTCCCCAAAGACCCCGGGACTAGCGGTCAAGAGACCCAGTACTTC
cdr3_aa: CASSFPKDPGTSGQETQYF

d_call: TRBD1
v_call: TRBV10-3
j_call: TRBJ2-7
clone_size: once
cdr3_nt: TGTGCCATCGCTGACAGGGGGTTTACCTACGAGCAGTACTTC
cdr3_aa: CAIADRGFTYEQYF

d_call: NA
v_call: TRBV6-5
j_call: TRBJ2-5
clone_size: few
cdr3_nt: TGTGCCACCAGGGCGTGGGGTCAAGAGACCCAGTACTTC
cdr3_aa: CATRAWGQETQYF

d_call: TRBD2
v_call: TRBV29-1
j_call: TRBJ2-1
clone_size: few
cdr3_nt: TGCAGCGTTGCTCTAGCGGGAGGGCCCTACAATGAGCAGTTCTTC
cdr3_aa: CSVALAGGPYNEQFF

d_call: NA
v_call: TRBV20-1
j_call: TRBJ2-1
clone_size: NA
cdr3_nt: TGCAGTGCTTCAGGGGTGGTGGAGACCCAGTTCTTC
cdr3_aa: CSASGVVETQFF

d_call: TRBD2
v_call: TRBV6-6
j_call: TRBJ2-7
clone_size: NA
cdr3_nt: TGTGCCAGCAGTTACGCGACTAGCGGGATACAAACCTACGAGCAGTACTTC
cdr3_aa: CASSYATSGIQTYEQYF

d_call: NA
v_call: TRBV6-5
j_call: TRBJ1-1
clone_size: few
cdr3_nt: TGTGCCAGCGAAAACCGGGCCAGGAACACTGAAGCTTTCTTT
cdr3_aa: CASENRARNTEAFF

d_call: NA
v_call: TRBV24-1
j_call: TRBJ1-2
clone_size: few
cdr3_nt: TGTGCCACCAGTGATTACGGGCCGGGAGCTGGCTACACCTTC
cdr3_aa: CATSDYGPGAGYTF

d_call: TRBD2
v_call: TRBV4-1
j_call: TRBJ2-1
clone_size: NA
cdr3_nt: TGCGCCAGCAGCCCCTCTAGCGGGAGGGCCATCAATGAGCAGTTCTTC
cdr3_aa: CASSPSSGRAINEQFF

d_call: TRBD1
v_call: TRBV5-1
j_call: TRBJ2-7
clone_size: few
cdr3_nt: TGCGCCACCTCTCCCACCGGGACAGGGTTCCACGAGCAGTACTTC
cdr3_aa: CATSPTGTGFHEQYF

d_call: NA
v_call: TRBV20-1
j_call: TRBJ1-4
clone_size: NA
cdr3_nt: TGCAGTGCTAGAGATCGGGGGGCGGGTGAAAAACTGTTTTTT
cdr3_aa: CSARDRGAGEKLFF

d_call: NA
v_call: TRBV28
j_call: TRBJ2-7
clone_size: NA
cdr3_nt: TGTGCCAGCAGTACTCCGGGACTTTCCACCTACGAGCAGTACTTC
cdr3_aa: CASSTPGLSTYEQYF

d_call: NA
v_call: TRBV28
j_call: TRBJ1-4
clone_size: NA
cdr3_nt: TGTGCCAGCAGTTCATCATTCCCAACTAATGAAAAACTGTTTTTT
cdr3_aa: CASSSSFPTNEKLFF

d_call: TRBD1
v_call: TRBV29-1
j_call: TRBJ1-5
clone_size: NA
cdr3_nt: TGCAGCGCGGGACAGGCAAATCAGCCCCAGCATTTT
cdr3_aa: CSAGQANQPQHF

d_call: TRBD1
v_call: TRBV28
j_call: TRBJ1-2
clone_size: NA
cdr3_nt: TGTGCCAGCAGTAGAGGACAGGGGGCGCAAGGCTATGGCTACACCTTC
cdr3_aa: CASSRGQGAQGYGYTF

d_call: NA
v_call: TRBV11-3
j_call: TRBJ2-2
clone_size: NA
cdr3_nt: TGTGCCAGCAGATCGACGGCCTCTAACACCGGGGAGCTGTTTTTT
cdr3_aa: CASRSTASNTGELFF

d_call: TRBD1
v_call: TRBV15
j_call: TRBJ2-7
clone_size: NA
cdr3_nt: TGTGCCACCAGCAAACGGACAGGGATCGACGAGCAGTACTTC
cdr3_aa: CATSKRTGIDEQYF

d_call: NA
v_call: TRBV20-1
j_call: TRBJ1-5
clone_size: few
cdr3_nt: TGCAGTGCTAGAGTGGGGGCTCAGCCCCAGCATTTT
cdr3_aa: CSARVGAQPQHF

d_call: TRBD1
v_call: TRBV29-1
j_call: TRBJ2-5
clone_size: few
cdr3_nt: TGCAGCGTTGGGGACAGGGTTTTTGGGACCCAGTACTTC
cdr3_aa: CSVGDRVFGTQYF

d_call: NA
v_call: TRBV6-5
j_call: TRBJ2-7
clone_size: few
cdr3_nt: TGTGCCAGCAGTTTAACAGGAGGAACCTACGAGCAGTACTTC
cdr3_aa: CASSLTGGTYEQYF

d_call: NA
v_call: TRBV6-5
j_call: TRBJ2-1
clone_size: once
cdr3_nt: TGTGCCAGCGGAGGTTCGGGCCTGGGCTACAATGAGCAGTTCTTC
cdr3_aa: CASGGSGLGYNEQFF

d_call: TRBD1
v_call: TRBV13
j_call: TRBJ1-2
clone_size: few
cdr3_nt: TGTGCCAGCAGCCATAAATTGGGGGTTGGACGCAGGGGGTTGCGAGGCTACACCTTC
cdr3_aa: CASSHKLGVGRRGLRGYTF

d_call: NA
v_call: TRBV4-3
j_call: TRBJ2-7
clone_size: NA
cdr3_nt: TGCGCCAGCAGCCTAGCCTCAAGATCCTACGAGCAGTACTTC
cdr3_aa: CASSLASRSYEQYF

d_call: NA
v_call: TRBV6-5
j_call: TRBJ2-1
clone_size: NA
cdr3_nt: TGTGCCATTGGGTCTAGAAGAGGTAATGAGCAGTTCTTC
cdr3_aa: CAIGSRRGNEQFF

d_call: NA
v_call: TRBV7-2
j_call: TRBJ2-2
clone_size: few
cdr3_nt: TGTGCCAGCAGCTTGAGGGGACGCCGGAACACCGGGGAGCTGTTTTTT
cdr3_aa: CASSLRGRRNTGELFF

d_call: NA
v_call: TRBV7-9
j_call: TRBJ2-1
clone_size: NA
cdr3_nt: TGTGCCAGCAGCTTAGGGATGGGGGTTTACAATGAGCAGTTCTTC
cdr3_aa: CASSLGMGVYNEQFF

d_call: TRBD1
v_call: TRBV20-1
j_call: TRBJ2-7
clone_size: NA
cdr3_nt: TGCAGTGCTCTCATCCGGGGACAGGGGGCATCCTACGAGCAGTACTTC
cdr3_aa: CSALIRGQGASYEQYF

d_call: NA
v_call: TRBV11-2
j_call: TRBJ2-2
clone_size: NA
cdr3_nt: TGTGCCAGCAGCTTGAGGTTGGCTAGCCGGTACGGCGGGGAGCTGTTTTTT
cdr3_aa: CASSLRLASRYGGELFF

d_call: TRBD1
v_call: TRBV27
j_call: TRBJ2-6
clone_size: NA
cdr3_nt: TGTGCCAGCAGTTACAGGGGGCCTTTGCTATCTGGGGCCAACGTCCTGACTTTC
cdr3_aa: CASSYRGPLLSGANVLTF

d_call: NA
v_call: TRBV27
j_call: TRBJ1-2
clone_size: NA
cdr3_nt: TGTGCCAGCAGTCCCAGGGGTCGGAGCTATGGCTACACCTTC
cdr3_aa: CASSPRGRSYGYTF

d_call: TRBD1
v_call: TRBV5-1
j_call: TRBJ1-1
clone_size: few
cdr3_nt: TGCGCCAGCAGCCCTAATACAGGGGGCCTAGAAGCTTTCTTT
cdr3_aa: CASSPNTGGLEAFF

d_call: NA
v_call: TRBV18
j_call: TRBJ2-1
clone_size: NA
cdr3_nt: TGTGCCAGCTCACCCCTGATGAGCGAGAGTGAGCAGTTCTTC
cdr3_aa: CASSPLMSESEQFF

d_call: NA
v_call: TRBV12-3/TRBV12-4
j_call: TRBJ2-5
clone_size: few
cdr3_nt: TGTGCCAGCAGTTTACTTGGGGCGAGGGGAGAGACCCAGTACTTC
cdr3_aa: CASSLLGARGETQYF

d_call: TRBD2
v_call: TRBV3-1
j_call: TRBJ2-1
clone_size: NA
cdr3_nt: TGTGCCAGCAGCCCCCGGCCAGCGGGAAACAATGAGCAGTTCTTC
cdr3_aa: CASSPRPAGNNEQFF